Listed here are 25 T cell receptor beta chains from one sample, sequenced in a study of beta chain features in type 1 diabetes. Their specific antigens are unknown. Since all of the isolated RNA was reverse transcribed, expressed TCRB transcripts were what got sequenced. Method: immunoSEQ multiplex PCR; TCRdb's copy keeps in-frame clones and lacks some. The table records 250,000 to 300,000 clones, 14% of them present only once. Study outcomes and limitations: People with Type 1 diabetes carried modestly yet significantly shorter TCRB CDR3s in all four CD4+ subsets.

Material: naive CD4+ T cells from blood. The origin of the receptors is a man aged 30 to 45 with type 1 diabetes.

This rearrangement joins TRBV29-1 to TRBJ2-1, with 12 bases lining up with TRBD2. The CDR3 is 14 residues long. Germline V gene sequence: CDR1 SQVTM, CDR2 ANQGSEA. Trimming cost V 4 bases and J 2 bases; bases outside gene matches: 0. In DNA form, the CDR3 reads TGCAGCGTTGGACTAGCGGGAGCCTACAATGAGCAGTTCTTC. Amino acid sequence: CSVGLAGAYNEQFF.

J is TRBJ2-7 and V is TRBV15; weak D call: TRBD1 (5 bases). V was trimmed by 0 bases and J by 7 bases, leaving 10 bases between them. This CDR3 comprises 13 residues. Per germline, CDR1 LNHNV and CDR2 YYDKDF (reference sequence). In DNA, the CDR3 is TGTGCCACCAGCAGAGATCTCCACAGGGAGCAGTACTTC. This codes for CATSRDLHREQYF. The full variable domain, rest sourced from reference TRBV15 and TRBJ2-7, is DAMVIQNPRYQVTQFGKPVTLSCSQTLNHNVMYWYQQKSSQAPKLLFHYYDKDFNNEADTPDNFQSRRPNTSFCFLDIRSPGLGDTAMYLCATSRDLHREQYFGPGTRLTVT.

In this sample, this clone turned up a few times. V gene TRBV25-1 combines with J gene TRBJ1-1; tentatively, D is TRBD1 (5 bases). V was pared by 8 bases and J by 1 base, with 14 bases between. CDR3 length: 14 amino acids. The V gene's germline CDR1 is MGHDK and CDR2 SYGVNS. CDR3 coding DNA: TGTGCCAGCGCAGACTCTCAGGGGAACACTGAAGCTTTCTTT. Its translation: CASADSQGNTEAFF.

This clone was seen once. CDR3 amino acids: CASRPRVSNPYEQYF. CDR3 coding DNA: TGTGCCAGCAGGCCCCGAGTTTCAAACCCCTACGAGCAGTACTTC. J is TRBJ2-7 and V is TRBV6-6, with unresolved D. This CDR3 has 15 residues. Germline V gives CDR1 MNHNY, CDR2 SVGAGI (reference sequence). Trimming cost V 6 bases and J 2 bases, with 17 bases left between them.

The chain is built from TRBV2 and TRBJ2-2; D possibly corresponds to TRBD2 (6 bases). Trimming cost V 2 bases and J 7 bases, with 14 bases left between them. The germline gives CDR1 SNHLY, CDR2 FYNNEI. The CDR3 extends over 15 amino acids. CDR3 residues: CASSESPGAVGELFF. In DNA form, the CDR3 reads TGTGCCAGCAGTGAATCGCCGGGAGCAGTCGGGGAGCTGTTTTTT.

There are a few counts of this clone. The chain combines TRBV28 with TRBJ2-7; D might be TRBD1 (6 bases). Trimming shortened V by 5 bases and J by 4 bases, and 15 bases separated the two germline ends. CDR1 and CDR2 from the germline V gene are MDHEN and SYDVKM. The CDR3 runs to 14 residues. This CDR3 is CASSPGTKLYEQYF. CDR3 nucleotides: TGTGCCAGCAGTCCCGGGACAAAACTGTACGAGCAGTACTTC.

J is TRBJ2-1 and V is TRBV10-3, with TRBD2 matching 8 bases. The CDR3 runs 14 residues. The germline CDR1 and CDR2 sequences are ENHRY and SYGVKD. V shed 6 bases and J 3 bases; nucleotides not matched to a gene: 4. The CDR3 region has the DNA TGTGCCATCAGGGGGACTAGGAGCTACAATGAGCAGTTCTTC. Protein sequence: CAIRGTRSYNEQFF.

The chain employs TRBV6-6 and TRBJ2-7; 10 bases are shared with TRBD1. Trimming cost V 8 bases and J 5 bases; bases outside gene matches: 9. The CDR3 length is 14 residues. Germline CDR1 MNHNY, CDR2 SVGAGI (reference sequence). This chain's CDR3 is CASSRTGGSNEQYF. The CDR3 region has the DNA TGTGCCAGCTCGAGGACAGGGGGAAGCAACGAGCAGTACTTC.

V usage is TRBV7-2 and J usage is TRBJ2-5; 12 bases match TRBD2. Trimming removed 2 bases from V and 4 bases from J; junction bases left unmatched: 11. The CDR3 runs 18 residues. Germline-derived CDR1 and CDR2 are SGHTA and FQGNSA. This chain's CDR3 is CASSLLRLAGGLGETQYF. For the CDR3, the DNA is TGTGCCAGCAGCTTACTTCGCCTAGCGGGAGGGTTAGGAGAGACCCAGTACTTC.

Notes on this clone: In the same sample, other DNA sequences code for this CDR3. V and J are TRBV7-9 and TRBJ1-5, with a weak D call TRBD1 (5 bases). The CDR3 has 14 amino acids. CDR1 and CDR2 from the germline V gene are SEHNR and FQNEAQ (reference sequence). The ends were cut back, 3 bases at V and 7 bases at J, with 13 bases in the middle. DNA of the CDR3: TGTGCCAGCAGCTTCCAGGGCCCAAACCAGCCCCAGCATTTT. Protein sequence: CASSFQGPNQPQHF.

The chain links TRBV10-3 to TRBJ2-2; D may be TRBD2 (6 bases). From germline, CDR1 is ENHRY and CDR2 SYGVKD. This CDR3 comprises 17 residues. Trimming took off 0 bases at V and 2 bases at J, with 13 bases between the two ends. The chain's CDR3 is CAISESESGVNTGELFF. The CDR3 nucleotides read TGTGCCATCAGTGAGTCGGAGTCGGGAGTCAACACCGGGGAGCTGTTTTTT.

The V and J genes are TRBV28 and TRBJ2-7; 9 bases line up with TRBD1. J lost 6 bases, V lost 8 bases, and 5 bases had no gene match. Germline V lookup: CDR1 MDHEN, CDR2 SYDVKM. This CDR3 region has 12 residues. CDR3 nucleotide sequence: TGTGCCAGCTGGGACAGGGAAGGCGAGCAGTACTTC. Translation gives CASWDREGEQYF.

This clone has more than one count but fewer than ten. This chain links TRBV12-5 with TRBJ2-3; 9 positions agree with TRBD2. Trimming took 6 bases from V and 2 from J; bases not matched to a gene: 9. This CDR3 contains 16 residues. Per germline, CDR1 LGHNT and CDR2 FRNRAP. The CDR3 is CASGYKREEFTDTQYF. The CDR3 DNA follows: TGTGCTAGTGGCTACAAGCGGGAGGAATTCACAGATACGCAGTATTTT.

This chain uses TRBV10-3 with TRBJ2-2, with D perhaps TRBD1 (6 bases). Trimming pared 5 bases from V and 1 base from J, leaving 8 bases between. The CDR3 totals 14 residues. Germline CDR1 and CDR2: ENHRY and SYGVKD. The CDR3 DNA follows: TGTGCCATCAGTCGGACAGAGAACACCGGGGAGCTGTTTTTT. As protein: CAISRTENTGELFF.

This clone was observed a handful of times. This chain joins TRBV2 and TRBJ2-2; tentatively, D is TRBD1 (7 bases). V gave up 4 bases and J gave up 6 bases, with 15 bases separating them. The CDR3 covers 15 residues. Germline V gene lookup returns CDR1 SNHLY and CDR2 FYNNEI. Here the CDR3 reads CASSASQGGAGELFF. As DNA, the CDR3 is TGTGCCAGCAGTGCCTCTCAGGGGGGCGCCGGGGAGCTGTTTTTT.

The rearrangement joins TRBV5-1 to TRBJ2-3, with D possibly TRBD2 on 5 matching bases. The V end was cut by 0 bases, the J end by 1 base, with 12 bases between. The CDR3 runs to 16 residues. Germline V gives CDR1 SGHRS, CDR2 YFSETQ. The CDR3 reads CASSLASRGRTDTQYF. CDR3 sequence (DNA): TGCGCCAGCAGCTTGGCCTCTCGCGGGCGCACAGATACGCAGTATTTT.

This clone was seen a handful of times. In nucleotides, the CDR3 is TGTGCCAGCAGCTTACCGGGTTCTGATGAGCAGTTCTTC. It yields the protein CASSLPGSDEQFF. The V call is TRBV7-3, the J call TRBJ2-1; the D is unclear. The CDR3 extends over 13 amino acids. V dropped 2 bases and J dropped 8 bases, with 10 bases sitting between them. Germline V gene data show CDR1 as SGHTA and CDR2 as FQGTGA.

This clone has more than one count but fewer than ten. This chain connects TRBV5-4 to TRBJ1-1; D uncertain. The germline CDR1 and CDR2 sequences are SGHNT and YYREEE (reference sequence). V gave up 0 bases and J gave up 0 bases, with 3 bases separating them. The CDR3 sequence is 13 residues long. CDR3 protein: CASSLDMNTEAFF. CDR3 sequence (DNA): TGTGCCAGCAGCTTGGATATGAACACTGAAGCTTTCTTT.

J is TRBJ1-1 and V is TRBV9, with D uncertain. The CDR3 runs to 14 residues. Germline V lookup: CDR1 SGDLS, CDR2 YYNGEE. Trimming shortened V by 0 bases and J by 3 bases, and 9 bases separated the two germline ends. The chain's CDR3 is CASSVDGADTEAFF. The DNA for the CDR3 is TGTGCCAGCAGCGTAGACGGAGCGGACACTGAAGCTTTCTTT.

The chain uses TRBV5-1 and TRBJ2-1, with 12 bases lining up with TRBD2. This CDR3 contains 18 residues. Germline V lookup: CDR1 SGHRS, CDR2 YFSETQ. V trimming: 2 bases; J trimming: 9 bases; junction bases outside the gene matches: 15. The CDR3 nucleotides read TGCGCCAGCAGCTTCGGGCCCAGACTAGCGGGAGTGGGTGGTGAGCAGTTCTTC. Translation: CASSFGPRLAGVGGEQFF.

This clone has only a few counts. This rearrangement joins TRBV28 to TRBJ2-7; 9 nucleotides agree with TRBD1. CDR1 and CDR2 from the germline V gene are MDHEN and SYDVKM. This CDR3 contains 16 residues. With 5 bases clipped from V and 7 bases from J, the junction kept 15 bases outside the gene matches. CDR3 residues: CASSLSPGQGSNEQYF. The CDR3 DNA reads as TGTGCCAGCAGTCTCTCCCCGGGACAGGGTTCGAATGAGCAGTACTTC.

The table lists this clone with a few counts. The chain combines TRBV9 with TRBJ2-5; D is uncertain. This CDR3 spans 14 amino acids. V shed 0 bases and J shed 2 bases, with 8 bases lying between them. The V gene's germline CDR1 is SGDLS and CDR2 YYNGEE. The CDR3: CASSVGSRQETQYF. The CDR3 DNA follows: TGTGCCAGCAGCGTAGGAAGCAGGCAAGAGACCCAGTACTTC.

V gene TRBV5-4 combines with J gene TRBJ2-3; 9 positions agree with TRBD2. The CDR3 has 16 residues. V lost 5 bases, J lost 0 bases, and 7 bases stayed unmatched. In germline, CDR1 is SGHNT, CDR2 YYREEE (reference sequence). The chain's CDR3 is CASSRRLAASTDTQYF. The CDR3 nucleotides read TGTGCCAGCAGTCGCCGACTAGCGGCTAGCACAGATACGCAGTATTTT.

V is TRBV7-3 and J is TRBJ2-1; 9 bases align to TRBD2. V was pared by 5 bases and J by 9 bases, with 11 bases of the junction left unmatched. The CDR3 totals 15 residues. Looked up from germline, CDR1 is SGHTA and CDR2 is FQGTGA. The CDR3 protein is CASSPGGAGGREQFF. The CDR3 DNA reads TGTGCCAGCAGCCCCGGGGGAGCGGGAGGCCGTGAGCAGTTCTTC.

A few counts support this clone. V and J are TRBV29-1 and TRBJ2-5, with 9 positions matching TRBD2. This CDR3 is 12 amino acids long. The germline V gene encodes CDR1 SQVTM and CDR2 ANQGSEA. The V gene end was trimmed by 7 bases and the J gene end by 5 bases; junction bases not matched to a gene: 5. Written as DNA, the CDR3 is TGCAGCGGCGGGGGGGCCGGGGAGACCCAGTACTTC. It encodes CSGGGAGETQYF.